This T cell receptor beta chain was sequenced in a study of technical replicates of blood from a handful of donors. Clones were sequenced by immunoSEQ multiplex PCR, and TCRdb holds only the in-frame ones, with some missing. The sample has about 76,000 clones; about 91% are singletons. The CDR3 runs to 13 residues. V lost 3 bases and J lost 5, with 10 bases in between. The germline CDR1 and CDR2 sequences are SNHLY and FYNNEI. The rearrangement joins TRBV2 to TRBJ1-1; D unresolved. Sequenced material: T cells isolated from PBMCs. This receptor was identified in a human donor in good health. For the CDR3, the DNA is TGTGCCAGCAGTGATAACGCGGTAACTGAAGCTTTCTTT. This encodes CASSDNAVTEAFF.